The clone carrying this T cell receptor beta chain was observed at least ten times. As yet, its antigen is unknown. Libraries of TCR beta came from iRepertoire HTBI primers plus Arm-PCR of CDR3 regions. MiXCR was run by TCRdb on the multiplex PCR reads, yielding one entry per CDR3 protein. The repertoire consists of hundreds of thousands of distinct CDR3 sequences, with around 15% occurring once and the leading ten covering over 8.5%. This sample was taken from a study of regulatory T cells in long-lasting Graves disease. General study findings and limits: Thyroid tissue went unstudied; only peripheral blood was examined. Among persistent patients, a larger number of public clonotypes were shared (roughly 2,700) than among newly diagnosed patients (around 980).

Time point reported: newly diagnosed GD, antithyroid drugs for less than 3 months. The TCR library was made from RNA extracted from PBMCs. A volume of 7 to 9 milliliters of peripheral blood was collected in EDTA tubes. V was trimmed by 6 bases and J by 5 bases, leaving 14 bases between them. CDR1 and CDR2 from the germline V gene are MDHEN and SYDVKM. The CDR3 runs to 13 residues. The same data also went into a second study, on T cells in Graves' hyperthyroidism and ophthalmopathy. That report notes: Thyroid ultrasound, orbital computed tomography, clinical symptoms, and serum thyroxine and TRAb underpinned diagnoses.

The sequence came from a woman aged 25-40 years with Graves disease. The chain links TRBV28 to TRBJ2-7; weak D call: TRBD1 (6 bases). The starting material was peripheral blood mononuclear cells (PBMCs), obtained at new diagnosis, from a patient treated with antithyroid drugs. The CDR3 DNA sequence: TGTGCCAGCAGCTCACAGGGCGGCCACGAGCAGTACTTC. Its translation is CASSSQGGHEQYF.